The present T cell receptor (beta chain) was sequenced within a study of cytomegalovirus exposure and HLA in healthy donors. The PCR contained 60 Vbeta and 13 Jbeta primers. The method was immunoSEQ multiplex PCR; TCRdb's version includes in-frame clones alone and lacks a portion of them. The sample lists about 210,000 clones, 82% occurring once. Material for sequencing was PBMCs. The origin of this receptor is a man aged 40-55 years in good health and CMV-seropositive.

CDR3 DNA: TGTGCCAGCAGTTTAGTAGCGGGAGGCTACAATGAGCAGTTCTTC. Protein: CASSLVAGGYNEQFF. V and J are TRBV6-5 and TRBJ2-1, with TRBD2 matching 10 bases. Germline CDR1 reads MNHEY; CDR2 reads SVGAGI. This CDR3 has 15 amino acids. The V and J ends lost 4 bases and 3 bases, in that order; junction bases with no gene match: 3.